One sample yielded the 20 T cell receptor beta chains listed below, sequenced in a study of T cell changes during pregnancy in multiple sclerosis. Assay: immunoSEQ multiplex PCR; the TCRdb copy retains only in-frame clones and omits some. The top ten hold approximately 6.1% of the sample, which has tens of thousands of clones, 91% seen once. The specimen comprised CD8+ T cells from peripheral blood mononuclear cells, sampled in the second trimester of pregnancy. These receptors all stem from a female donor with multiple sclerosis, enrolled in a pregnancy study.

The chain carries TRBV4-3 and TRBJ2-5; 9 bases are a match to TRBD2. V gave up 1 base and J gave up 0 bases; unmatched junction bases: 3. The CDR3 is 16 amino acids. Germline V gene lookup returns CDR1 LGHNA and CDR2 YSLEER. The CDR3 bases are TGCGCCAGCAGCCAAGTGGCTAGCGGGGACCAAGAGACCCAGTACTTC. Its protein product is CASSQVASGDQETQYF.

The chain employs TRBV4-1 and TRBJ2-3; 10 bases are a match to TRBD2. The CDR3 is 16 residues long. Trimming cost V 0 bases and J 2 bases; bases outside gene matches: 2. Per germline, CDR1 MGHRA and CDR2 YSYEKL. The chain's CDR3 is CASSQDGTSVTDTQYF. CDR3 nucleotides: TGCGCCAGCAGCCAAGACGGGACTAGCGTCACAGATACGCAGTATTTT.

The CDR3 sequence: CASSPWTSGGNEQFF. DNA for the CDR3: TGTGCCAGCAGCCCGTGGACTAGCGGGGGCAATGAGCAGTTCTTC. This chain joins TRBV11-2 and TRBJ2-1; 13 positions match TRBD2. The J segment lost 6 bases and the V segment lost 5 bases, leaving 4 bases of the junction unmatched. Germline assignment: CDR1 SGHAT and CDR2 FQNNGV. This CDR3 spans 15 amino acids.

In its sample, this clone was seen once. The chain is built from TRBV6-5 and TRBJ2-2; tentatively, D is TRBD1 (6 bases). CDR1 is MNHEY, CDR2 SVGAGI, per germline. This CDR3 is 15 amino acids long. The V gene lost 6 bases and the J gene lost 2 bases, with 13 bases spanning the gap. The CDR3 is CASSLRTDNTGELFF. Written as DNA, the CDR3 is TGTGCCAGCAGCCTGCGGACAGACAACACCGGGGAGCTGTTTTTT.

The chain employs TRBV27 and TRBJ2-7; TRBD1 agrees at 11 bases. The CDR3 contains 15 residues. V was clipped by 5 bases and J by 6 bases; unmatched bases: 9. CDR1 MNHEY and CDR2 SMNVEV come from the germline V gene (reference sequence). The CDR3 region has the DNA TGTGCCAGCAGTCTGAAGGGACAGGGGGTCTTCGAGCAGTACTTC. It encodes CASSLKGQGVFEQYF.

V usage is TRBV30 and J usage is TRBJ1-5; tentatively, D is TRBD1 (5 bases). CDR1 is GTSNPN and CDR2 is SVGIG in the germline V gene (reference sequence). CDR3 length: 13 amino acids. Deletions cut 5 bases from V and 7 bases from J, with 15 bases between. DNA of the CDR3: TGTGCCTGGGGGACGGGAGGGGCCCAGCCCCAGCATTTT. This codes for CAWGTGGAQPQHF.

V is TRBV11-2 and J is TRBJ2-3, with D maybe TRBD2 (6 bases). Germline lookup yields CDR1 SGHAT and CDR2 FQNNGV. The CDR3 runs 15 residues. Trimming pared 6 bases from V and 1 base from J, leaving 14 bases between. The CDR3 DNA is TGTGCCAGCAGTTACGGGGCTAGCGGCACAGATACGCAGTATTTT. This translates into CASSYGASGTDTQYF.

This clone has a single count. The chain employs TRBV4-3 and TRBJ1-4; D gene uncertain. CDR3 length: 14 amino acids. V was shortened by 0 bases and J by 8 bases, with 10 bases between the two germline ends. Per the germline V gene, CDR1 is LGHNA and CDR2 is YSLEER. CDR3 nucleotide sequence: TGCGCCAGCAGCCAAGATTTCCAGGAAGAAAAACTGTTTTTT. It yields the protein CASSQDFQEEKLFF.

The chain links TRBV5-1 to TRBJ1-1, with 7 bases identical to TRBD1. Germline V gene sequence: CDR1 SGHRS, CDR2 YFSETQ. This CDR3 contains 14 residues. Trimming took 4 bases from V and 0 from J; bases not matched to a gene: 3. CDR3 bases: TGCGCCAGCAGCGTGGGACAGATGAACACTGAAGCTTTCTTT. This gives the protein CASSVGQMNTEAFF.

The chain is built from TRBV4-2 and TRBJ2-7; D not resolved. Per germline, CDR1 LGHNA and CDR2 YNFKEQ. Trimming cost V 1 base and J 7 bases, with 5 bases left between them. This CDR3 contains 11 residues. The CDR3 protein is CASSQGAEQYF. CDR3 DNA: TGTGCCAGCAGCCAAGGGGCAGAGCAGTACTTC.

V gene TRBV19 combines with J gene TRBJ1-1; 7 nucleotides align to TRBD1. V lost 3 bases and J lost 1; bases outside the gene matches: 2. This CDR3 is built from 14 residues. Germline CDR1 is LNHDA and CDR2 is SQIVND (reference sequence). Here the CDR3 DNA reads TGTGCCAGTAGTATTCGACAGGGGAACACTGAAGCTTTCTTT. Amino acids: CASSIRQGNTEAFF.

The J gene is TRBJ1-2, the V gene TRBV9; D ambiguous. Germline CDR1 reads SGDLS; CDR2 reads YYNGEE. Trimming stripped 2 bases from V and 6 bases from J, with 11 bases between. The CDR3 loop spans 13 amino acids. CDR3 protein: CASSVVSGNGYTF. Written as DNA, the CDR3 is TGTGCCAGCAGCGTGGTTTCGGGAAATGGCTACACCTTC.

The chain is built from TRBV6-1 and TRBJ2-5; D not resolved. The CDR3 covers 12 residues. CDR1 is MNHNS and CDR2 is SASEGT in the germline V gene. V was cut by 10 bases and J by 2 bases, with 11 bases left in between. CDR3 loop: CATAESQETQYF. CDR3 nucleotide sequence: TGTGCCACTGCTGAGTCACAAGAGACCCAGTACTTC.

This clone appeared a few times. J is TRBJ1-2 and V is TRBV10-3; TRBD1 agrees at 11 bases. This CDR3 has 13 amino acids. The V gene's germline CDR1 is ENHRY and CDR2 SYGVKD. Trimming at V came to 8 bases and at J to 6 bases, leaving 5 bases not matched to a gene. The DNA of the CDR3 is TGTGCCATCGGGACAGGGGGATGGGATGGCTACACCTTC. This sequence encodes CAIGTGGWDGYTF.

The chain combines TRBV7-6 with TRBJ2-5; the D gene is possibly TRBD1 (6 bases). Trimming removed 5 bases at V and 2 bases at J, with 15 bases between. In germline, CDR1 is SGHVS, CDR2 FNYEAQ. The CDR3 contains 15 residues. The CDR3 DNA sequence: TGTGCCAGCAGCCCCGGACAGATATATCAAGAGACCCAGTACTTC. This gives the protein CASSPGQIYQETQYF.

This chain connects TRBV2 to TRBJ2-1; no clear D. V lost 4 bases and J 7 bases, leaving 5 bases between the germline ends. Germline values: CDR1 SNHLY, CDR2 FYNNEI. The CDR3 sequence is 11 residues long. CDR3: CASSGLNEQFF. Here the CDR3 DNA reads TGTGCCAGCAGTGGGCTTAATGAGCAGTTCTTC.

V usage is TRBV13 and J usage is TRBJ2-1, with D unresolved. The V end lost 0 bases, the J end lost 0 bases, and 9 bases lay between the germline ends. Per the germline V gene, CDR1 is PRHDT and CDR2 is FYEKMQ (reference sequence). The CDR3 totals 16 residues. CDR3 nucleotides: TGTGCCAGCAGCTTAGGGTCGGGTCTCTCCTACAATGAGCAGTTCTTC. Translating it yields CASSLGSGLSYNEQFF.

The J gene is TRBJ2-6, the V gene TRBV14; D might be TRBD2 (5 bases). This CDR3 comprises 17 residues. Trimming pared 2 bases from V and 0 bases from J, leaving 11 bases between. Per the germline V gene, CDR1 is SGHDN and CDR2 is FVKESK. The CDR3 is CASSQIMGSSGANVLTF. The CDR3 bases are TGTGCCAGCAGCCAAATCATGGGGAGCTCTGGGGCCAACGTCCTGACTTTC.

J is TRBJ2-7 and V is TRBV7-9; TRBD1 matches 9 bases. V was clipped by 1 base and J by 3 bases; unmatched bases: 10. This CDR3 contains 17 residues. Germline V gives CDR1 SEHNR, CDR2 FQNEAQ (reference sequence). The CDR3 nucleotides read TGTGCCAGCAGCTTAGAGGGCTGGGGGACAGGGTACTACGAGCAGTACTTC. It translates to CASSLEGWGTGYYEQYF.

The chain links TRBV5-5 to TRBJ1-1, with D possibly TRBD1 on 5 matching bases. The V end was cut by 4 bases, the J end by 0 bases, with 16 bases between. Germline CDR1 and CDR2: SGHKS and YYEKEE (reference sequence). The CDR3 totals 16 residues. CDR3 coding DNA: TGTGCCAGCAGCCAGGGCCAAGGGCTCATGAACACTGAAGCTTTCTTT. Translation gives CASSQGQGLMNTEAFF.